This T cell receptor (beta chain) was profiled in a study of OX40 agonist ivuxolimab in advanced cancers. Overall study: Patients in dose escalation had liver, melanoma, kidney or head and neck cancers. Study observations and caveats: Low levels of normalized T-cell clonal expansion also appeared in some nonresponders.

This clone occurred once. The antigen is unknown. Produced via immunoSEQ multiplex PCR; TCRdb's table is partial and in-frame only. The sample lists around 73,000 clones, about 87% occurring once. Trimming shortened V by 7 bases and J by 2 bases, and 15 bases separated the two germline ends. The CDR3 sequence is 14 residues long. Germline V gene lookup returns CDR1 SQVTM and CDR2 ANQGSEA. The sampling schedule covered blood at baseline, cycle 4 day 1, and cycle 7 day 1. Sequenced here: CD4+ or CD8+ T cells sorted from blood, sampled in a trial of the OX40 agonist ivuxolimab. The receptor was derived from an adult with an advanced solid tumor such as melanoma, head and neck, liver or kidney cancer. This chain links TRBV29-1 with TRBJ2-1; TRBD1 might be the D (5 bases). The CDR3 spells CSADQGGPYNEQFF. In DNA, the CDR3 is TGCAGCGCTGACCAGGGTGGCCCCTACAATGAGCAGTTCTTC.